This TCR beta chain was sequenced for a study of shared clonotypes between healthy human individuals. Study background: The donors, two women and a few men, were aged 18 to 49.

Germline V gene sequence: CDR1 SGDLS, CDR2 YYNGEE. Trimming pared 0 bases from V and 9 bases from J, leaving 12 bases between. The CDR3 totals 13 residues. None of the donors, who were healthy HIV-negative adults, had recently had acute infections or vaccinations. Regarding this clone: Its antigen is currently unknown.

Findings of the study overall: Although depth was large, rarefaction showed that sequencing of the sorted subsets was incomplete.

Only in-frame clones appear in the TCRdb table, and some are missing; sequencing was by immunoSEQ multiplex PCR. The sample includes over a million clones, roughly 95% of them seen just once. The clonotype was recovered from a man aged 25 to 40 in good health. The sample was naive CD4+ T cells sorted from blood. The sample's subset: CD45RA+ positively selected. The rearrangement joins TRBV9 to TRBJ2-5; no clear D. The CDR3 DNA sequence: TGTGCCAGCAGCGTAGTCGTTGAGGATGCCCAGTACTTC. Translated, it gives CASSVVVEDAQYF.